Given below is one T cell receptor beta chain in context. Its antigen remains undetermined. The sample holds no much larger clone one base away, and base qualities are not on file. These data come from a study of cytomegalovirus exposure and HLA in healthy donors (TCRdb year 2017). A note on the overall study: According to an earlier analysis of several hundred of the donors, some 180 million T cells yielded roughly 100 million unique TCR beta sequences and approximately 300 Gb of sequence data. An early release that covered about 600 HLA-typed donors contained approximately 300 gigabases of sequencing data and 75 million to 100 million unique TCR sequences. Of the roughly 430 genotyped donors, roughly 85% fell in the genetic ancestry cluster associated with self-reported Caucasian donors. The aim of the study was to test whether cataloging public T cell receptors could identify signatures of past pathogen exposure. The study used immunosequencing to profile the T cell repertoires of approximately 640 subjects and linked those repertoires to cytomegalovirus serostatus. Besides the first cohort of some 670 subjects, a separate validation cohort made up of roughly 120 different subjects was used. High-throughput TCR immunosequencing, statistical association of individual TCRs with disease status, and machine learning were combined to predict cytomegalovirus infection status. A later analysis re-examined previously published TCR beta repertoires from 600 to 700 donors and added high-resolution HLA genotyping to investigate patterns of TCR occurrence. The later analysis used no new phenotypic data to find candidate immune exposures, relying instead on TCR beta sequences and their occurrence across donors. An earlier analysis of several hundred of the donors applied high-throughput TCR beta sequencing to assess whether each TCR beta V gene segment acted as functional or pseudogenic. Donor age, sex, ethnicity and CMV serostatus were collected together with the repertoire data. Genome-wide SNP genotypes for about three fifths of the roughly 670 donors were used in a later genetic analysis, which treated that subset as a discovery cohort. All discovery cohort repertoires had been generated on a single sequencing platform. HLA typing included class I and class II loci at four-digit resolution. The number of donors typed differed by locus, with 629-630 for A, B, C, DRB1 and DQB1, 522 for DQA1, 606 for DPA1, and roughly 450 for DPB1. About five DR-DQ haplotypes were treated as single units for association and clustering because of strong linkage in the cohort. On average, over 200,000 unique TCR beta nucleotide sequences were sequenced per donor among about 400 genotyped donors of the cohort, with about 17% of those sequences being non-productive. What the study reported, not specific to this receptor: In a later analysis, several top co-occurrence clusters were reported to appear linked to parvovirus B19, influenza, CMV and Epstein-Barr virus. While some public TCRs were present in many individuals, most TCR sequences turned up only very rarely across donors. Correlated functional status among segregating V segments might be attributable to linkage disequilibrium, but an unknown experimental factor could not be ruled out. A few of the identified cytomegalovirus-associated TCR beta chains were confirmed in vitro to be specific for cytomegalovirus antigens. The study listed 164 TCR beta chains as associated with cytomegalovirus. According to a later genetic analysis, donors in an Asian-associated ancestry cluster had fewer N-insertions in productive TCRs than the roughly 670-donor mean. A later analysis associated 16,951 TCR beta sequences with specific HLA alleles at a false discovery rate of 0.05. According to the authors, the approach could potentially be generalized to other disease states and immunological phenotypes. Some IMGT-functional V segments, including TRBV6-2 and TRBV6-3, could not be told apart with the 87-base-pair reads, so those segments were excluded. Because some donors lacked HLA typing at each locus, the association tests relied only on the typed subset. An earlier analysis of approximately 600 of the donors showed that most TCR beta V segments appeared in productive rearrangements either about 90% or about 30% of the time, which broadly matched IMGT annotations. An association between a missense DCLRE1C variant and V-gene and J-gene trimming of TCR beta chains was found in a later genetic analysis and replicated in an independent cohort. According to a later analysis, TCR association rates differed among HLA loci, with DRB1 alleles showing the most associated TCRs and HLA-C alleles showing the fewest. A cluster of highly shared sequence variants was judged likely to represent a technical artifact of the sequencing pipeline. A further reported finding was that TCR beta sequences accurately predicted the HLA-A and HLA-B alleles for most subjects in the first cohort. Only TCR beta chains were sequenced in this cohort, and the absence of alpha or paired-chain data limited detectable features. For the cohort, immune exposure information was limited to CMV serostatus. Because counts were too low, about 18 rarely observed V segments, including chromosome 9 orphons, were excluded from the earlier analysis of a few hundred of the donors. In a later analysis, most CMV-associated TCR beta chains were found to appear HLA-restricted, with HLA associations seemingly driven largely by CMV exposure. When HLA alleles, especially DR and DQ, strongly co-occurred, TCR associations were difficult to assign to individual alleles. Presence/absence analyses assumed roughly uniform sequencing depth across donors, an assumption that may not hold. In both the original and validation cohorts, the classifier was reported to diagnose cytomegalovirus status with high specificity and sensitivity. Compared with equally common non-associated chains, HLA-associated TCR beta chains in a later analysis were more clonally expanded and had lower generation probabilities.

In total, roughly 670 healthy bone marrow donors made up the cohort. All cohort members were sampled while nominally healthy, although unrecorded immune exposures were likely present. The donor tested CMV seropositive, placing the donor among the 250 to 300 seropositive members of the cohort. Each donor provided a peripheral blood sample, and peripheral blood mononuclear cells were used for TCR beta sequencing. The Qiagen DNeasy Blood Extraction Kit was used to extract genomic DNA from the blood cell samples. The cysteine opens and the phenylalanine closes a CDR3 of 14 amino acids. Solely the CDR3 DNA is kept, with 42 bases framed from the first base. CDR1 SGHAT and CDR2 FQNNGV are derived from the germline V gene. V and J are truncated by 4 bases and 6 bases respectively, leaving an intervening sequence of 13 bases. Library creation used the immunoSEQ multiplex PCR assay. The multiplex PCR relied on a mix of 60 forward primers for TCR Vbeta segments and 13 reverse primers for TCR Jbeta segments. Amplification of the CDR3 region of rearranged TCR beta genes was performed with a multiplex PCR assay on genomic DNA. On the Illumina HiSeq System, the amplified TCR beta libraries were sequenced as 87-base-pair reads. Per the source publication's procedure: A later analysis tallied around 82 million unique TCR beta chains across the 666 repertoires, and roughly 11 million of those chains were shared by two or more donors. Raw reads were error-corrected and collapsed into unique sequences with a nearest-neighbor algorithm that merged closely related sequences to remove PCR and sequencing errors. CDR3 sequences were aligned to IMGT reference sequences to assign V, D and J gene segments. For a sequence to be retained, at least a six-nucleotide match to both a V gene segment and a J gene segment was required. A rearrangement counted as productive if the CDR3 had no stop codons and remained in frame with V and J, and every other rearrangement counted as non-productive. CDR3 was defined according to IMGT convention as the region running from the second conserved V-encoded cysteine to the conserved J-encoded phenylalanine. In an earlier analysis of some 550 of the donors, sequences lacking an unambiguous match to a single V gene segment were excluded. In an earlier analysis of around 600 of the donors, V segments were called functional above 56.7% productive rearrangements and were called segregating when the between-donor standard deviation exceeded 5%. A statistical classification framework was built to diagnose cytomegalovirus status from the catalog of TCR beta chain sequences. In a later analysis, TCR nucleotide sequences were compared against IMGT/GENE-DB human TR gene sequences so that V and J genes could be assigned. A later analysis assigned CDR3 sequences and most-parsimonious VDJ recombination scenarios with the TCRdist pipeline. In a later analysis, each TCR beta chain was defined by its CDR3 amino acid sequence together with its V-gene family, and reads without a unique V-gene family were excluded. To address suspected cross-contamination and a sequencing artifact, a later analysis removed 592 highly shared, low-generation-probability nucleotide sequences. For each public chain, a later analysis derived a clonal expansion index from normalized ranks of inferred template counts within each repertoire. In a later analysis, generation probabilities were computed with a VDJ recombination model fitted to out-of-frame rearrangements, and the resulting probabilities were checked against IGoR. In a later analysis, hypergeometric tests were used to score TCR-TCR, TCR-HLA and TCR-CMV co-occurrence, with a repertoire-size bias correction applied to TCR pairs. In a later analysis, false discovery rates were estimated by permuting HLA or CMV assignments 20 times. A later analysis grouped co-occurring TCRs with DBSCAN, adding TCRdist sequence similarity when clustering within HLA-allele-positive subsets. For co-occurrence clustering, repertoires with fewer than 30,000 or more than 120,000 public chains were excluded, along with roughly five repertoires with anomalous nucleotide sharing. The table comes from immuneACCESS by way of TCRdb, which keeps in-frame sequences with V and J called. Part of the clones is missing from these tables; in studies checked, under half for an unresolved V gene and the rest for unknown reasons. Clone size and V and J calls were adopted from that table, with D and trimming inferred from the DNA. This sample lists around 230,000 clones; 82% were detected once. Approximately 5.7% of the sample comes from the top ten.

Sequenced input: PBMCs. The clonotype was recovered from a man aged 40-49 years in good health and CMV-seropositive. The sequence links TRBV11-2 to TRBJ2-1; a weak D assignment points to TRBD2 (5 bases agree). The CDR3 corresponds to CASSYWGDRNEQFF. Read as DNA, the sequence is TGTGCCAGCAGCTATTGGGGAGACCGCAATGAGCAGTTCTTC.